Listed below are T cell receptor beta chains from one sample, sequenced in a study of cytomegalovirus exposure and HLA in healthy donors. The protocol was immunoSEQ multiplex PCR, while the TCRdb copy is restricted to in-frame clones and leaves out a portion. Of roughly 43,000 clones listed, approximately 80% were seen once; the top ten hold approximately 1.5%. Sequenced input: PBMCs. These receptors were collected from a man in his thirties or forties in good health and CMV-seronegative. Both conserved end residues are part of each CDR3. The D gene is left open where the match is weak. The listing skips clone size in some rows; elsewhere it reads once, few, many or a size class.

CDR3	DNA	D	V	length	size	J
CANSQDTSGANVLTF	TGTGCCAACTCCCAAGACACCTCTGGGGCCAACGTCCTGACTTTC	-	TRBV6-1	15	-	TRBJ2-6
CAWSVLKGPRSYEQYF	TGTGCCTGGAGTGTACTGAAGGGGCCACGCTCCTACGAGCAGTACTTC	-	TRBV30	16	-	TRBJ2-7
CASSLASGRAYNEQFF	TGTGCCAGCAGCTTAGCTAGCGGGAGGGCCTACAATGAGCAGTTCTTC	TRBD2	TRBV7-6	16	-	TRBJ2-1
CASSVTTGLAENTGELFF	TGTGCCAGCAGCGTCACGACCGGACTAGCGGAGAACACCGGGGAGCTGTTTTTT	TRBD2	TRBV9	18	-	TRBJ2-2
CASSVGGLGYTF	TGTGCCAGCAGTGTCGGGGGACTCGGCTACACCTTC	-	TRBV25-1	12	-	TRBJ1-2
CASSGGWGGNQPQHF	TGTGCCAGCAGCGGTGGCTGGGGGGGGAATCAGCCCCAGCATTTT	-	TRBV2	15	-	TRBJ1-5
CASSIGLIYEQYF	TGTGCCAGCAGCATAGGACTTATCTACGAGCAGTACTTC	-	TRBV5-4	13	-	TRBJ2-7
CASFGGLITYSGANVLTF	TGTGCCAGCTTCGGGGGGCTCATTACCTACTCTGGGGCCAACGTCCTGACTTTC	-	TRBV2	18	-	TRBJ2-6
CASSNMAGGTGNTIYF	TGCGCCAGCAGCAACATGGCAGGGGGAACCGGAAACACCATATATTTT	TRBD1	TRBV5-1	16	-	TRBJ1-3
CASSSDGGPYEQYF	TGTGCCAGCTCGTCGGACGGAGGTCCCTACGAGCAGTACTTC	-	TRBV18	14	-	TRBJ2-7
CASSRDRGSDTQYF	TGTGCCAGCAGCCGGGACAGGGGTTCAGATACGCAGTATTTT	TRBD1	TRBV7-3	14	-	TRBJ2-3
CASKAGGPGNTIYF	TGTGCCAGCAAGGCGGGGGGCCCTGGAAACACCATATATTTT	-	TRBV9	14	-	TRBJ1-3
CASRPPGTDTQYF	TGTGCCAGCAGGCCCCCGGGCACAGATACGCAGTATTTT	-	TRBV6-5	13	once	TRBJ2-3
CASSFGPGINEQFF	TGTGCCAGCAGTTTCGGCCCAGGGATAAATGAGCAGTTCTTC	-	TRBV28	14	-	TRBJ2-1
CASSQPLIFDEQFF	TGTGCCAGCTCACAGCCGCTGATTTTCGATGAGCAGTTCTTC	-	TRBV18	14	-	TRBJ2-1
CASSYSTGPGELFF	TGTGCTAGCAGTTACTCGACAGGGCCCGGGGAGCTGTTTTTT	TRBD1	TRBV6-6	14	once	TRBJ2-2
CASSNIGGETQYF	TGCGCCAGCAGCAATATCGGGGGGGAGACCCAGTACTTC	TRBD2	TRBV5-1	13	-	TRBJ2-5
CASSYSRGSYNEQFF	TGTGCCAGCAGTTACTCCAGGGGGTCGTACAATGAGCAGTTCTTC	TRBD1	TRBV6-5	15	-	TRBJ2-1
CASSLGTGANYGYTF	TGTGCCAGCAGCTTAGGAACGGGGGCTAACTATGGCTACACCTTC	-	TRBV7-2	15	-	TRBJ1-2
CASSLTGNSPLHF	TGTGCCAGCAGCTTGACAGGGAATTCACCCCTCCACTTT	-	TRBV5-4	13	few	TRBJ1-6
CASSGQGAEKLFF	TGTGCCAGCAGCGGACAGGGGGCCGAAAAACTGTTTTTT	TRBD1	TRBV7-2	13	-	TRBJ1-4
CSVDSAGADGANVLTF	TGCAGCGTTGATTCGGCAGGGGCTGATGGGGCCAACGTCCTGACTTTC	-	TRBV29-1	16	-	TRBJ2-6
CASSPGTGSNNEQFF	TGTGCCAGCAGTCCAGGGACAGGGTCGAACAATGAGCAGTTCTTC	TRBD1	TRBV6-5	15	-	TRBJ2-1
CASSLRGGSYNEQFF	TGTGCCAGCAGCTTACGAGGGGGCTCCTACAATGAGCAGTTCTTC	-	TRBV11-2	15	-	TRBJ2-1
CASSPDGGNYGYTF	TGTGCCAGCTCACCAGATGGAGGAAACTATGGCTACACCTTC	-	TRBV18	14	-	TRBJ1-2
CASSTVRGNTEAFF	TGTGCCAGTAGTACGGTACGGGGAAACACTGAAGCTTTCTTT	-	TRBV19	14	-	TRBJ1-1
CASSLLYSGQGDNEQFF	TGTGCCAGCAGCTTACTATACTCGGGACAGGGGGACAATGAGCAGTTCTTC	TRBD1	TRBV11-3	17	few	TRBJ2-1
CASTGVAGTYEQYF	TGTGCCAGTACCGGGGTAGCGGGAACCTACGAGCAGTACTTC	TRBD2	TRBV7-8	14	-	TRBJ2-7
CATSTRPRSLTEAFF	TGTGCCACCAGCACCCGACCCCGGAGTCTCACTGAAGCTTTCTTT	-	TRBV15	15	-	TRBJ1-1
CATGTGNHEQFF	TGCGCTACCGGGACAGGGAATCATGAGCAGTTCTTC	TRBD1	TRBV10-1	12	-	TRBJ2-1
CASSSTPGSGNTIYF	TGCGCCAGCAGCTCCACTCCGGGCTCTGGAAACACCATATATTTT	-	TRBV5-1	15	-	TRBJ1-3
CASGTGNKQYF	TGTGCCAGCGGGACAGGGAATAAGCAGTACTTC	TRBD1	TRBV27	11	-	TRBJ2-7
CASSLGSWSTEAFF	TGTGCCAGCAGCCTGGGGAGCTGGAGCACTGAAGCTTTCTTT	-	TRBV5-6	14	-	TRBJ1-1
CASGTQGRGNEQFF	TGTGCCAGCGGGACTCAGGGGAGGGGGAATGAGCAGTTCTTC	-	TRBV5-4	14	once	TRBJ2-1
CASGSGSYEQYF	TGTGCCAGCGGTAGCGGGAGTTACGAGCAGTACTTC	TRBD2	TRBV9	12	-	TRBJ2-7
CASSRRASNPSSGSGHNEQFF	TGTGCCAGCTCACGACGCGCATCGAATCCTTCTAGCGGGAGCGGGCACAATGAGCAGTTCTTC	TRBD2	TRBV18	21	-	TRBJ2-1
CASSPLTGELFF	TGTGCCAGCAGCCCCCTCACCGGGGAGCTGTTTTTT	-	TRBV6-5	12	-	TRBJ2-2
CASSLQGGPLYEQYF	TGTGCCAGCTCACTACAGGGGGGACCCCTCTACGAGCAGTACTTC	TRBD1	TRBV18	15	-	TRBJ2-7
CASSLDLYQPQHF	TGTGCCAGCAGCTTAGACCTATATCAGCCCCAGCATTTT	-	TRBV11-2	13	few	TRBJ1-5
CASNANYGYTF	TGTGCCAGTAACGCGAACTATGGCTACACCTTC	-	TRBV19	11	-	TRBJ1-2
CAWSVLGGSYEQYF	TGTGCCTGGAGTGTACTAGGGGGATCCTACGAGCAGTACTTC	-	TRBV30	14	-	TRBJ2-7